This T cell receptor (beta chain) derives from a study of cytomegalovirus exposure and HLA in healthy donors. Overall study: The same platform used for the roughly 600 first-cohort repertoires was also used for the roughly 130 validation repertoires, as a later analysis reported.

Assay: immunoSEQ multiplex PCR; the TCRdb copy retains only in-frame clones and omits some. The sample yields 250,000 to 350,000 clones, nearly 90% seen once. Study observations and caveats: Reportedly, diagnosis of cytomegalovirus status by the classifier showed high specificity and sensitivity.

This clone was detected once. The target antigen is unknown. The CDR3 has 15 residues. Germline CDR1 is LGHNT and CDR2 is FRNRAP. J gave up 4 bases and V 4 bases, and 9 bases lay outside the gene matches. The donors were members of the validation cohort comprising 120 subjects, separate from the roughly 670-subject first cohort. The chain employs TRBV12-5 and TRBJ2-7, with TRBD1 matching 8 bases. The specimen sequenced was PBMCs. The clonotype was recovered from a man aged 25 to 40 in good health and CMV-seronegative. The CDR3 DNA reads TGTGCTAGTGGTTCTGGACAGGGAAAGGCGTACGAGCAGTACTTC. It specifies CASGSGQGKAYEQYF.